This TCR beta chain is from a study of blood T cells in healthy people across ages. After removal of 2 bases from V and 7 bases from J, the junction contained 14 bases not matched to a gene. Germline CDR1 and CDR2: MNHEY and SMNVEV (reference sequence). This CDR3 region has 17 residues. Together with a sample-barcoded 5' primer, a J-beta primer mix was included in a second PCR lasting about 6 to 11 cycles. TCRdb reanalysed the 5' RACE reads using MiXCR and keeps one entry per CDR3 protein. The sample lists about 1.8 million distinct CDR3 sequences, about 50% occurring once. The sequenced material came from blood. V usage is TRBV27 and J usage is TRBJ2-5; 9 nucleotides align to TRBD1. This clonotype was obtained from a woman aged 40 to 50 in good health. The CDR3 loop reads CASSLIAGTGNEGTQYF. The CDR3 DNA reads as TGTGCCAGCAGTTTAATTGCGGGGACAGGGAATGAAGGGACCCAGTACTTC.